This T cell receptor beta chain emerged from a study of cytomegalovirus exposure and HLA in healthy donors. Study-level points and caveats: With high specificity and sensitivity, the classifier reportedly diagnosed cytomegalovirus status. The authors reported that TCR beta sequences could predict HLA-A and HLA-B alleles. These predictions were accurate for most subjects in the first cohort. Common viral pathogens were later found to be apparently linked to several of the most significant clusters. Roughly uniform depth of sequencing across donors was assumed in presence/absence analyses.

PCR used 60 Vbeta primers and 13 Jbeta primers. The repertoire was sequenced with immunoSEQ multiplex PCR; TCRdb's copy has only in-frame clones and lacks some. The sample lists about 78,000 clones, 60% to 70% occurring once. Notes on this clone: The antigen is undetermined.

CDR1 SGHAT and CDR2 FQNNGV come from the germline V gene. This CDR3 comprises 15 residues. Unmatched junction bases numbered 3, after V lost 2 bases and J lost 2 bases. This TCR came from a man aged 30 to 39 in good health and CMV-seropositive. J is TRBJ1-3 and V is TRBV11-2; TRBD1 matches 7 bases. Sequenced: PBMCs. The CDR3 region is CASSLRDSTGNTIYF. DNA for the CDR3: TGTGCCAGCAGCTTAAGGGACAGTACTGGAAACACCATATATTTT.